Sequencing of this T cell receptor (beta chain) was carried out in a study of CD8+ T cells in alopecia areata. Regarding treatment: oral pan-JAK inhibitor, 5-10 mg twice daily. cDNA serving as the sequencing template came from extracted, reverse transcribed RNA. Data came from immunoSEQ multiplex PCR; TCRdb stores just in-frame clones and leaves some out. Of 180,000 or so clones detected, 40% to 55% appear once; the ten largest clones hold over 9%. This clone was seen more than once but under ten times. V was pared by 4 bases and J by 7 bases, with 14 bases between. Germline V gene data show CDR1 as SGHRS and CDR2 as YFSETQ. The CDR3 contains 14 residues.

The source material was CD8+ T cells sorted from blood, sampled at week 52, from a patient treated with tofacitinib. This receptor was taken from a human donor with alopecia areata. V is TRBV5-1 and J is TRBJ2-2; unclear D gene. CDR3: CASSQTMGGGELFF. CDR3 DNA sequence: TGCGCCAGCAGCCAAACCATGGGTGGCGGGGAGCTGTTTTTT.